The TCR beta chain under discussion was sequenced for a study of blood T cell repertoires in COVID-19. Study-wide context: Sites across the United States, Italy and Spain contributed samples from acute and convalescent COVID-19.

Per the authors' pipeline: Nucleated cell number was recorded as an estimate derived from reference gene primer amplification. Only in-frame clones appear in the TCRdb table, and some are missing; sequencing was by immunoSEQ multiplex PCR. V, J and clone size reflect that table, while D and trimming were determined from the DNA. In the table there are under 15,000 clones, around 82% of which are singletons. After removal of 5 bases from V and 2 bases from J, the junction contained 3 bases not matched to a gene. The CDR3 is made up of 14 amino acids. Germline V gene data show CDR1 as SGHTA and CDR2 as FQGNSA. This clone was counted once.

The chain couples TRBV7-2 to TRBJ1-5; 7 nucleotides line up with TRBD1. Sequenced sample: peripheral blood. The sequence was collected from a human donor in a cohort sampled during active COVID-19. The CDR3 sequence is CASSEDRGNQPQHF. The CDR3 region has the DNA TGTGCCAGCAGCGAAGACAGGGGCAATCAGCCCCAGCATTTT.